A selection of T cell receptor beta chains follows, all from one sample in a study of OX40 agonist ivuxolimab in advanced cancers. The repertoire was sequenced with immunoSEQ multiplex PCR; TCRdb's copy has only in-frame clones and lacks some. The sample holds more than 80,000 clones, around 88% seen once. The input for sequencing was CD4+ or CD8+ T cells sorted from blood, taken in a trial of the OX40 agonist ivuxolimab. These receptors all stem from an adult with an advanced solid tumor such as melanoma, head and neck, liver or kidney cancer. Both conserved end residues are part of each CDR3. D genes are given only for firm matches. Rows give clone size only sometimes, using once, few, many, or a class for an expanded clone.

TGTGCCAGTAGTATTTTAACAGAGAACACTGAAGCTTTCTTT	CASSILTENTEAFF	.	TRBV19	TRBJ1-1	.
TGCGCCAGCAGCTTGGTGGGACAGGGTGTGGGGGAGCAGTTCTTC	CASSLVGQGVGEQFF	TRBD1	TRBV5-1	TRBJ2-1	.
TGTGCCAGCAGCCCCGCCGGGACAGGGAATGGCTACACCTTC	CASSPAGTGNGYTF	TRBD1	TRBV7-9	TRBJ1-2	few
TGTGCCAGTAGTACAGACAGGTTCGGGGACATTCAGTACTTC	CASSTDRFGDIQYF	.	TRBV19	TRBJ2-4	once
TGTGCCAGCAGCTTGGACAGGATAGAGACCCAGTACTTC	CASSLDRIETQYF	TRBD1	TRBV7-6	TRBJ2-5	.
TGTGCCAGTAGTATATCAGGACAGTTCCCCGAAGCTTTCTTT	CASSISGQFPEAFF	.	TRBV19	TRBJ1-1	.
TGTGCCAGCAGCTTGGGAGAGAACACTGAAGCTTTCTTT	CASSLGENTEAFF	.	TRBV7-6	TRBJ1-1	.
TGTGCCAGTAGAGGGACCCACTCTGGAAACACCATATATTTT	CASRGTHSGNTIYF	.	TRBV19	TRBJ1-3	many
TGCGCCAGCAGCCAAGGGATTCTCCGCCGGGACATGAGAGACACTGAAGCTTTCTTT	CASSQGILRRDMRDTEAFF	.	TRBV4-1	TRBJ1-1	few
TGTGCCAGCAGCTTAGTAGGACGGCAGTACTTC	CASSLVGRQYF	.	TRBV11-2	TRBJ2-7	.
TGTGCCAGCGGCCTTACACAGGGAAAGCCCCAGCATTTT	CASGLTQGKPQHF	.	TRBV7-9	TRBJ1-5	.
TGTGCCAGCAGGAAACAGGGTGATGAGCAGTTCTTC	CASRKQGDEQFF	.	TRBV2	TRBJ2-1	few
TGTGCTAGTGGGACAGGCCCGGGCACTGAAGCTTTCTTT	CASGTGPGTEAFF	.	TRBV12-5	TRBJ1-1	.
TGTGCCAGCAGTTACGTCCGCGCAGGCGAGGGCTATGGCTACACCTTC	CASSYVRAGEGYGYTF	.	TRBV6-5	TRBJ1-2	.
TGTGCCAGCAGTGGAGACAGTCCCGGAGGGTACTTC	CASSGDSPGGYF	.	TRBV2	TRBJ2-7	.
TGTGCCAGCCAGCAGGGGATAGACAGCGAAGTATATAATTCACCCCTCCACTTT	CASQQGIDSEVYNSPLHF	.	TRBV4-2	TRBJ1-6	.
TGTGCCAGCAGTTCCGTTCTAGCGGGAGGGGGAACAGATACGCAGTATTTT	CASSSVLAGGGTDTQYF	TRBD2	TRBV28	TRBJ2-3	.
TGCGCCAGCAGCCAAGAACAGGGATCCTACGAGCAGTACTTC	CASSQEQGSYEQYF	.	TRBV4-3	TRBJ2-7	.
TGTGCCAGCAGTGAAGTATCAGGATATAATTCACCCCTCCACTTT	CASSEVSGYNSPLHF	.	TRBV6-1	TRBJ1-6	.
TGTGCCAGCAGCGGAGGACAGGGCGGAAACTATGGCTACACCTTC	CASSGGQGGNYGYTF	TRBD1	TRBV7-8	TRBJ1-2	.
TGTGCCAGCACTATGGGACTAGCGGGGGTCACAGATACGCAGTATTTT	CASTMGLAGVTDTQYF	TRBD2	TRBV9	TRBJ2-3	.
TGTGCCAGCAGCGTCGCCCCGTCAGGGGTAGTGCCCTACGAGCAGTACTTC	CASSVAPSGVVPYEQYF	.	TRBV9	TRBJ2-7	.
TGTGCCAGCAGCAGGTACCGGACCACCTACGAGCAGTACTTC	CASSRYRTTYEQYF	.	TRBV14	TRBJ2-7	once
TGTGCCAGCAGCTTAAGTTCGCAGTTGGGTGTGAAGGATACGCAGTATTTT	CASSLSSQLGVKDTQYF	.	TRBV7-9	TRBJ2-3	.
TGTGCCAGCAGCCCTTATAGCACAGATACGCAGTATTTT	CASSPYSTDTQYF	.	TRBV4-2	TRBJ2-3	.
TGTGCCAGCTTGAGGACCACTAATAACTATGGCTACACCTTC	CASLRTTNNYGYTF	.	TRBV6-1	TRBJ1-2	once
TGTGCTAGTGGTTTAGGCGGGGGGGCTCGGGATACGCAGTATTTT	CASGLGGGARDTQYF	TRBD2	TRBV12-5	TRBJ2-3	.
TGTGCCATCAGTCAGGGGGAGGGGGGAGAGACCCAGTACTTC	CAISQGEGGETQYF	.	TRBV10-3	TRBJ2-5	.
TGTGCCAGCAGCCCACGGACAGGGAACCAGCCCCAGCATTTT	CASSPRTGNQPQHF	TRBD1	TRBV5-8	TRBJ1-5	.
TGTGCCAGCAGCCAAGTAGGAGGGGCTAGCGGGTCGTCCTACGAGCAGTACTTC	CASSQVGGASGSSYEQYF	TRBD2	TRBV4-2	TRBJ2-7	.
TGTGCCAGTAGACCGGGACATCGCACAGATACGCAGTATTTT	CASRPGHRTDTQYF	.	TRBV19	TRBJ2-3	.
TGCGCCAGCAGCCAAGATGGCGGGTACTCTGGGGCCAACGTCCTGACTTTC	CASSQDGGYSGANVLTF	.	TRBV4-1	TRBJ2-6	.
TGTGCCAGCAGTTCCCAGGATGGCTACACCTTC	CASSSQDGYTF	.	TRBV6-1	TRBJ1-2	.
TGTGCCAGCAGCTGGACCACTAGCGGGCTCTCCTACGAGCAGTACTTC	CASSWTTSGLSYEQYF	TRBD2	TRBV7-2	TRBJ2-7	.
TGTGCCAGTAGTATTCGGAAAGGGGGGCAGTTCTTC	CASSIRKGGQFF	.	TRBV19	TRBJ2-1	.
TGTGCCAGCAGTCGATTGGAGGCTGGCTACACCTTC	CASSRLEAGYTF	.	TRBV28	TRBJ1-2	many
TGCAGCGTTTCAACCTCCTCCTTGCCTCGGGGCTCCTACGAGCAGTACTTC	CSVSTSSLPRGSYEQYF	.	TRBV29-1	TRBJ2-7	.
TGCAGTGCGGGACTCTCCGATGAGCAGTTCTTC	CSAGLSDEQFF	.	TRBV20-1	TRBJ2-1	.
TGCGCCAGCAGTGGCCTGGGGAGCGAAGCTTTCTTT	CASSGLGSEAFF	.	TRBV10-1	TRBJ1-1	.
TGTGCCAGCAGCCAATCTCAGCCCGCTAATTCACCCCTCCACTTT	CASSQSQPANSPLHF	.	TRBV16	TRBJ1-6	once
TGTGCCTGGAGTGTTGGAGGGAATCAGCCCCAGCATTTT	CAWSVGGNQPQHF	.	TRBV30	TRBJ1-5	few
TGTGCCAGCAGTTACGAAGGAGGGACAGGGGGCGATACGCAGTATTTT	CASSYEGGTGGDTQYF	TRBD1	TRBV6-5	TRBJ2-3	.
TGTGCCAGCAATTCCGGGACACCCTACAATGAGCAGTTCTTC	CASNSGTPYNEQFF	.	TRBV6-5	TRBJ2-1	.
TGTGCCAGCAGTTTATCCCAAGGGGCAGGGGCAGGCGAGACCCAGTACTTC	CASSLSQGAGAGETQYF	.	TRBV27	TRBJ2-5	once
TGTGCCACTAAAGGGACAGCCTCTGAAGCTTTCTTT	CATKGTASEAFF	TRBD1	TRBV2	TRBJ1-1	.
TGTGCCAGCAGCCCCGGGGTGTATCGGTTCTTC	CASSPGVYRFF	.	TRBV7-9	TRBJ2-1	.
TGTGCCAGCAGCGTACGGGACCTAAATTCACCCCTCCACTTT	CASSVRDLNSPLHF	.	TRBV9	TRBJ1-6	.
TGTGCCACCAGCAGCGAAAGTGGGGGAGGGGCCAGCCTCCTAATGGTCGGCTACACCTTC	CATSSESGGGASLLMVGYTF	.	TRBV15	TRBJ1-2	.
TGTGCCAGCAATGAAGGGGTGGGCTATGGCTACACCTTC	CASNEGVGYGYTF	.	TRBV11-2	TRBJ1-2	.